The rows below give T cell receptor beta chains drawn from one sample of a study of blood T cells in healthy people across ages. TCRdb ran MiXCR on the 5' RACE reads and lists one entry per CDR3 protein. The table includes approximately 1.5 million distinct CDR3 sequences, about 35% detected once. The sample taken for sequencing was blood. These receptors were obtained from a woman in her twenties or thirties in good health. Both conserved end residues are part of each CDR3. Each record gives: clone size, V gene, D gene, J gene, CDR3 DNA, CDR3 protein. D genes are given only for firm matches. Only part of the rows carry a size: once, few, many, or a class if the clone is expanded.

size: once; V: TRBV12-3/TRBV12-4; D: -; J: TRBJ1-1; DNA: TGTGCCGGCAGTTCTCCGTTCTACACTGAAGCTTTCTTT; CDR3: CAGSSPFYTEAFF
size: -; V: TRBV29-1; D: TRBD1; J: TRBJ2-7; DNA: TGCAGCGCGAGGAGCCGGGACAGGTTGTCGGGCGAGCAGTACTTC; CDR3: CSARSRDRLSGEQYF
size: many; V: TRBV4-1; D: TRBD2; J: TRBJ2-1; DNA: TGCGCCAGCAGCCCTAAAGCGGGGAGCTCCTACAATGAGCAGTTCTTC; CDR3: CASSPKAGSSYNEQFF
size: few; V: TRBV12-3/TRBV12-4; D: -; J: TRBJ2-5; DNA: TGTGCCAGCACTCCGGGACTAGGGGGCACAGAGACCCAGTACTTC; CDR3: CASTPGLGGTETQYF
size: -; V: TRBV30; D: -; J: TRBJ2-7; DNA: TGTGCCTGGAGTGAGCCCCCTGGGGAGCAGTACTTC; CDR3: CAWSEPPGEQYF
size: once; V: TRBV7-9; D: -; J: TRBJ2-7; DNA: TGTGCCAGCAGTCCTCCGGATAACTACGAGCAGTACTTC; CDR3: CASSPPDNYEQYF
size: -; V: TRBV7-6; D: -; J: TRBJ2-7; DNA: TGTGCCAGCAGCCCAGGGATAATTGGCGGACCAATTGGCGAGCAGTACTTC; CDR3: CASSPGIIGGPIGEQYF
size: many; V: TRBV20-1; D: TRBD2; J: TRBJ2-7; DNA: TGCAGTGCTAGGCGAGCGGGAGAGGCAGGCGAGCAGTACTTC; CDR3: CSARRAGEAGEQYF
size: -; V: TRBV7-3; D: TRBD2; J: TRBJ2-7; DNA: TGTGCCAGCAGCCTCACTAGCGACTCCTACAATGAGCAGTACTTC; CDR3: CASSLTSDSYNEQYF
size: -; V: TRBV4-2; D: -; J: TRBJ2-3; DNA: TGTGCCAGCAGCCAAGATCACCTTACCACAGATACGCAGTATTTT; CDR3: CASSQDHLTTDTQYF
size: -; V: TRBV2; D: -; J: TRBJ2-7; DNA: TGTGCCAGCACCGAAAGGGGGGGGGCAACCGAGCAGTACTTC; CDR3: CASTERGGATEQYF
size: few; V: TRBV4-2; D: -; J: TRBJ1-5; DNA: TGTGCCAGCAGCCAAGTTGTTTCCTCCAATCAGCCCCAGCATTTT; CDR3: CASSQVVSSNQPQHF
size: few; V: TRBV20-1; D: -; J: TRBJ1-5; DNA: TGCAGTGCTAGAGTTCGGAGGGGCGGTGGGGGGTTGGATCAGCCCCAGCATTTT; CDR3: CSARVRRGGGGLDQPQHF
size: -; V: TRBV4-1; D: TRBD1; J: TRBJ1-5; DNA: TGCGCCAGCAGCCTCGTAACAGGGGGTGCGCAGCCCCAGCATTTT; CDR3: CASSLVTGGAQPQHF
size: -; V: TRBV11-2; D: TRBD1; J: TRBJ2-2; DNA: TGTGCCAGCAGCTCAGTTGGGCGCCGGGACAGGACGAACACCGGGGAGCTGTTTTTT; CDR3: CASSSVGRRDRTNTGELFF
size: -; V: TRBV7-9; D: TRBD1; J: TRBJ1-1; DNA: TGTGCCAGCAGCTTGGGGAGACAGGGTTGGAACACTGAAGCTTTCTTT; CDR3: CASSLGRQGWNTEAFF
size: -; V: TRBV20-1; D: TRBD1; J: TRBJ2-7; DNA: TGCAGTGCTGAGCGGGACAGGGGGCACGAGCAGTACTTC; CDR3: CSAERDRGHEQYF
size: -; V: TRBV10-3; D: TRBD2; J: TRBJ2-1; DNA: TGTGCCATCAGTGTGGCCAGCGGGGCCACAGATACGCAGTTCTTC; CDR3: CAISVASGATDTQFF
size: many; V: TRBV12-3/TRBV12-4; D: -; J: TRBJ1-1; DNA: TGTGCCAGCGCCCCCGTGAACACTGAAGCTTTCTTT; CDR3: CASAPVNTEAFF
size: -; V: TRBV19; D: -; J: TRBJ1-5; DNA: TGTGCCAGCAGTTTGCGGGACGGACTCAATCAGCCCCAGCATTTT; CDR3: CASSLRDGLNQPQHF
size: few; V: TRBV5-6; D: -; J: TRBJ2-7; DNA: TGTGCCAGCAGCTGGGTGGGGGACTCCTACGAGCAGTACTTC; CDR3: CASSWVGDSYEQYF
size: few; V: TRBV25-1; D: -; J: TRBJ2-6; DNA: TGTGCCAGCAGTGATATGGCGGCTGGGGCCAACGTCCTGACTTTC; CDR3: CASSDMAAGANVLTF
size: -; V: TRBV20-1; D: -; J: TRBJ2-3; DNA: TGCAGTGCTAGATCACTAGTAGTCCCAGATACGCAGTATTTT; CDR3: CSARSLVVPDTQYF
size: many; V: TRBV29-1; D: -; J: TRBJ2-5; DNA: TGCAGCGTTGAAGATAGGCGGGGTAAAGGAGAGACCCAGTACTTC; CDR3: CSVEDRRGKGETQYF
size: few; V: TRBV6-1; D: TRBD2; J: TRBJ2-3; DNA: TGTGCCAGCAGTGGGGGGACTAGCGGAACCACAGATACGCAGTATTTT; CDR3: CASSGGTSGTTDTQYF
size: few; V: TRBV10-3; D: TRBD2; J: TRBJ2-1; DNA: TGTGCCATCAGTGGGACTAGCGAGGCCTACAATGAGCAGTTCTTC; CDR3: CAISGTSEAYNEQFF
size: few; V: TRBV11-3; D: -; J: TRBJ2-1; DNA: TGTGCCAGCAGCTTAGAGGGTTCGGACAATGAGCAGTTCTTC; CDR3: CASSLEGSDNEQFF
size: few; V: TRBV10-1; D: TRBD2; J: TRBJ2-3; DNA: TGCGCCAGCAGTGAGGCTAGCGGGAGCACAGATACGCAGTATTTT; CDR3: CASSEASGSTDTQYF
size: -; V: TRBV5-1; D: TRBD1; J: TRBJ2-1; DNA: TGCGCCAGCAGCAGGAGGGGACAGGGGGCAACCTTTGAGCAGTTCTTC; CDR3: CASSRRGQGATFEQFF
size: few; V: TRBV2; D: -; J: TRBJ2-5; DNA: TGTGCCAGCACCCTACAGTGGCGGGAGACCCAGTACTTC; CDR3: CASTLQWRETQYF
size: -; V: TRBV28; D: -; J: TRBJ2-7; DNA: TGTGCCAGCAGTCTAGGGACATTCCCTGGCTACGAGCAGTACTTC; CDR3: CASSLGTFPGYEQYF
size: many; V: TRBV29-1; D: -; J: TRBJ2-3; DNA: TGCAGCGTTGCCGGTAGCGAAAGCACAGATACGCAGTATTTT; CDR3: CSVAGSESTDTQYF
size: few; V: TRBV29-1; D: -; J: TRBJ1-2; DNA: TGCAGCGTTGATTGGGGCCAGGGGTTTGGCTACACCTTC; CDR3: CSVDWGQGFGYTF
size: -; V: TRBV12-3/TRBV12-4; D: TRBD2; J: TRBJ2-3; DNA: TGTGCCAGCAGACCCCAGCGGGAGGGCTCAGATACGCAGTATTTT; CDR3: CASRPQREGSDTQYF
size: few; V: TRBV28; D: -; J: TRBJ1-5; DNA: TGTGCCAGCAGTTTATTTGGGGCAGGGTCAAGCAATCAGCCCCAGCATTTT; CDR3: CASSLFGAGSSNQPQHF
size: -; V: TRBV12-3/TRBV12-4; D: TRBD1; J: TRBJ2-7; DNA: TGTGCCAGCAGTTTCTGGACAGGGCCTAACGAGCAGTACTTC; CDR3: CASSFWTGPNEQYF
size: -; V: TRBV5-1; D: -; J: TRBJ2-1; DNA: TGCGCCAGCAGGATCACGGCCCCGTACAATGAGCAGTTCTTC; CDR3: CASRITAPYNEQFF
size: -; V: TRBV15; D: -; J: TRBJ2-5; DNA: TGTGCCACCATGAGTCCGGAACTTAGGGCCCAGTACTTC; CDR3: CATMSPELRAQYF
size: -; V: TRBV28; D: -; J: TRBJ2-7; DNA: TGTGCCTGCAGTTTATTAGGTGTAGGAGAGGGGTCCTACGAGCAGTACTTC; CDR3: CACSLLGVGEGSYEQYF